These 23 T cell receptor beta chains were all obtained from the same sample, sequenced in a study of OX40 agonist ivuxolimab in advanced cancers. TCRdb's copy holds only in-frame clones and misses some; the assay was immunoSEQ multiplex PCR. The sample records roughly 49,000 clones, 84% being singletons. The sample in question was CD4+ or CD8+ T cells sorted from blood, obtained in a trial of the OX40 agonist ivuxolimab. These receptors were collected from an adult with an advanced solid tumor such as melanoma, head and neck, liver or kidney cancer.

This sequence joins TRBV4-3 and TRBJ2-5, with D possibly being TRBD2 (5 bases). This CDR3 is built from 16 residues. Germline CDR1 and CDR2: LGHNA and YSLEER. V was trimmed by 2 bases and J by 7 bases, leaving 20 bases between them. CDR3 protein: CASSQLVGSRVGTQYF. CDR3 bases: TGCGCCAGCAGCCAACTTGTGGGGAGTAGGGTTGGGACCCAGTACTTC.

The chain has TRBV9 and TRBJ2-1, with 8 bases that match TRBD1. V dropped 4 bases and J dropped 4; count of bases not matched to a gene: 16. CDR1 and CDR2 (germline): SGDLS, YYNGEE. This CDR3 comprises 18 residues. The CDR3 reads CASSKQAGGVPLYNEQFF. In DNA form, the CDR3 reads TGTGCCAGCAGCAAGCAGGCAGGGGGCGTCCCCCTTTACAATGAGCAGTTCTTC.

J is TRBJ2-1 and V is TRBV7-9, with TRBD2 identical over 13 bases. Trimming at V came to 5 bases and at J to 8 bases, leaving 18 bases not matched to a gene. Germline lookup yields CDR1 SEHNR and CDR2 FQNEAQ (reference sequence). CDR3 length: 19 residues. CDR3 residues: CASSLTLFSGLAGLDEQFF. CDR3 nucleotides: TGTGCCAGCAGCCTCACTCTATTCTCGGGACTAGCGGGATTGGATGAGCAGTTCTTC.

The rearrangement uses TRBV14 and TRBJ2-7; D remains ambiguous. CDR1 and CDR2 (germline): SGHDN, FVKESK. CDR3 size: 11 residues. Trimming left V 4 bases short and J 3 bases short, with 4 bases between. The CDR3 nucleotides read TGTGCCAGCAGCCCAGGCTACGAGCAGTACTTC. It is translated as CASSPGYEQYF.

The chain is built from TRBV7-9 and TRBJ1-5; D is uncertain. Trimming cost V 5 bases and J 6 bases, with 8 bases left between them. The CDR3 has 12 residues. Germline V gene data show CDR1 as SEHNR and CDR2 as FQNEAQ (reference sequence). DNA of the CDR3: TGTGCCAGCAGCCACTCTGGTCAGCCCCAGCATTTT. Amino acids: CASSHSGQPQHF.

The V gene is TRBV5-1, the J gene TRBJ2-1; 11 bases align to TRBD2. This CDR3 spans 18 amino acids. The germline V gene encodes CDR1 SGHRS and CDR2 YFSETQ. The junction had 6 bases not matched to a gene; V was cut back by 0 bases and J by 1 base. CDR3 bases: TGCGCCAGCAGCTTGGAACTAGCGGGAGCCTTATCCTACAATGAGCAGTTCTTC. This translates into CASSLELAGALSYNEQFF. The entire variable domain, with the rest obtained from reference TRBV5-1 and TRBJ2-1, is as follows: KAGVTQTPRYLIKTRGQQVTLSCSPISGHRSVSWYQQTPGQGLQFLFEYFSETQRNKGNFPGRFSGRQFSNSRSEMNVSTLELGDSALYLCASSLELAGALSYNEQFFGPGTRLTVL.

As DNA, the CDR3 is TGTGCCAGCAGTTACTCGAAACAGGAACAAACCTACGAGCAGTACTTC. Translating gives CASSYSKQEQTYEQYF. The chain links TRBV6-5 to TRBJ2-7; D is perhaps TRBD1 (5 bases). V lost 0 bases and J 2 bases, leaving 14 bases between the germline ends. Per the germline V gene, CDR1 is MNHEY and CDR2 is SVGAGI. The CDR3 has 16 amino acids.

The J gene is TRBJ2-7, the V gene TRBV18; the D gene is possibly TRBD2 (5 bases). Between the trimmed V and J ends, which lost 2 bases and 1 base, there was a span of 15 bases. The CDR3 runs 16 residues. Germline V gene data show CDR1 as KGHSH and CDR2 as LQKENI. The CDR3 here is CASSPNEFSASYEQYF. The CDR3 region has the DNA TGTGCCAGCTCACCAAACGAGTTTAGCGCTTCCTACGAGCAGTACTTC.

The chain carries TRBV27 and TRBJ2-1; no reliable D call. Germline assignment: CDR1 MNHEY and CDR2 SMNVEV (reference sequence). The V gene lost 2 bases and the J gene lost 3 bases, with 20 bases spanning the gap. The CDR3 is 18 amino acids. The CDR3 DNA follows: TGTGCCAGCAGTTTAGAGCCCCCCCGGTTCTACTACTACAATGAGCAGTTCTTC. Its protein product is CASSLEPPRFYYYNEQFF.

Only a few counts were recorded for this clone. V is TRBV7-8 and J is TRBJ2-7; 9 nucleotides agree with TRBD2. From germline, CDR1 is SGHVS and CDR2 FQNEAQ. This CDR3 is built from 15 residues. Unmatched junction bases numbered 2, after V lost 1 base and J lost 1 base. CDR3 coding DNA: TGTGCCAGCAGCTTAGTAAGCGGGAGGTCCTACGAGCAGTACTTC. Its protein product is CASSLVSGRSYEQYF.

V and J are TRBV7-8 and TRBJ2-1; 9 nucleotides align to TRBD2. V lost 1 base to trimming and J lost 10 bases; unmatched junction nucleotides: 14. The CDR3 has 17 residues. The V gene's germline CDR1 is SGHVS and CDR2 FQNEAQ. CDR3 coding DNA: TGTGCCAGCAGCTTAGGGGGGACTAGCCAGGGTATAGGGGAGCAGTTCTTC. Its translation: CASSLGGTSQGIGEQFF.

The chain employs TRBV6-5 and TRBJ1-2; D remains ambiguous. The CDR3 length is 16 residues. V was cut by 2 bases and J by 4 bases, with 17 bases left in between. From germline, CDR1 is MNHEY and CDR2 SVGAGI. This CDR3 reads CASSYRAVDEGYGYTF. The CDR3, as DNA: TGTGCCAGCAGTTACAGGGCAGTGGACGAGGGCTATGGCTACACCTTC.

The J gene is TRBJ1-2, the V gene TRBV9; D call uncertain. V was cut by 0 bases and J by 5 bases, with 8 bases left in between. The CDR3 has 13 residues. Germline loops: CDR1 SGDLS, CDR2 YYNGEE. CDR3: CASSVEDGYGYTF. As DNA, the CDR3 is TGTGCCAGCAGCGTAGAAGACGGGTATGGCTACACCTTC.

The gene calls are TRBV6-5 and TRBJ1-1; weak D call: TRBD1 (6 bases). V gave up 2 bases and J gave up 1 base, with 14 bases separating them. This CDR3 has 16 amino acids. Germline V lookup: CDR1 MNHEY, CDR2 SVGAGI. CDR3 region: CASSYLLGRGNTEAFF. CDR3 DNA sequence: TGTGCCAGCAGTTACCTACTGGGCAGGGGGAACACTGAAGCTTTCTTT.

This clone was seen a few times. V and J are TRBV4-1 and TRBJ1-2; D remains ambiguous. With 0 bases removed from V and 1 base from J, the gap between germline ends came to 15 bases. Germline V gene lookup returns CDR1 MGHRA and CDR2 YSYEKL. The CDR3 contains 17 residues. CDR3 region: CASSQDLWARGNYGYTF. In DNA form, the CDR3 reads TGCGCCAGCAGCCAAGATCTATGGGCTAGAGGTAACTATGGCTACACCTTC.

The chain links TRBV11-3 to TRBJ2-3; D remains ambiguous. Germline V lookup: CDR1 SGHNT, CDR2 YENEEA. The CDR3 is 13 amino acids. V was clipped by 3 bases and J by 2 bases, with 6 bases between them. CDR3: CASSFPTTDTQYF. DNA for the CDR3: TGTGCCAGCAGCTTCCCCACCACAGATACGCAGTATTTT.

J is TRBJ2-5 and V is TRBV5-1; D ambiguous. The germline gives CDR1 SGHRS, CDR2 YFSETQ. With 0 bases removed from V and 0 bases from J, the gap between germline ends came to 9 bases. The CDR3 sequence is 15 residues long. For the CDR3, the DNA is TGCGCCAGCAGCTTGGTGAACAGTTACCAAGAGACCCAGTACTTC. Encoded protein: CASSLVNSYQETQYF.

This clone has just one count. The chain employs TRBV5-5 and TRBJ2-3, with a possible D match to TRBD2 (5 bases). Trimming took 5 bases from V and 2 from J, leaving 18 bases between them. The V gene's germline CDR1 is SGHKS and CDR2 YYEKEE (reference sequence). The CDR3 length is 16 residues. CDR3 in DNA: TGTGCCAGCAGGCTTGGACTCCTCGCTCTCACAGATACGCAGTATTTT. Translated, it gives CASRLGLLALTDTQYF.

The chain links TRBV4-3 to TRBJ2-1; maybe TRBD2 (5 bases). The CDR3 length is 14 residues. Germline V gene lookup returns CDR1 LGHNA and CDR2 YSLEER. The V end was cut by 3 bases, the J end by 7 bases, with 13 bases between. This CDR3 is CASSQRVAENEQFF. The CDR3 DNA reads TGCGCCAGCAGCCAGAGGGTTGCCGAAAATGAGCAGTTCTTC.

The rearrangement links TRBV7-9 to TRBJ1-2; perhaps TRBD1 as D (6 bases). V was pared by 5 bases and J by 2 bases, with 15 bases between. The CDR3 totals 15 residues. Germline lookup yields CDR1 SEHNR and CDR2 FQNEAQ (reference sequence). In nucleotides, the CDR3 is TGTGCCAGCAGCCGGAGCTCAGGGGAGAACTATGGCTACACCTTC. It encodes CASSRSSGENYGYTF.

This chain connects TRBV15 to TRBJ2-3; D is undetermined. The V end was cut by 3 bases, the J end by 6 bases, with 10 bases between. The CDR3 consists of 13 residues. Looked up from germline, CDR1 is LNHNV and CDR2 is YYDKDF (reference sequence). The CDR3 DNA sequence: TGTGCCACCAGCAGGAATACCGGGGATACGCAGTATTTT. This encodes CATSRNTGDTQYF.

The DNA for the CDR3 is TGTGCCTGGCGTACAGGGAGGGACAACTACGAGCAGTACTTC. Amino acids: CAWRTGRDNYEQYF. V gene TRBV30 combines with J gene TRBJ2-7, with a tentative D call TRBD2 (7 bases). V lost 5 bases, J lost 3 bases, and 17 bases lay in between. CDR1 and CDR2 (germline): GTSNPN, SVGIG (reference sequence). The CDR3 has 14 amino acids.

The J gene is TRBJ2-7, the V gene TRBV7-9; 8 bases line up with TRBD1. The CDR3 has 13 residues. Trimming removed 10 bases from V and 4 bases from J; junction bases left unmatched: 9. Germline CDR1 reads SEHNR; CDR2 reads FQNEAQ (reference sequence). The CDR3 nucleotides read TGTGCCACGAGTAGGACAGGGACTTACGAGCAGTACTTC. This codes for CATSRTGTYEQYF.